These 11 T cell receptor beta chains originate from one sample sequenced in a study of blood T cell repertoires in COVID-19. Libraries were prepared by immunoSEQ multiplex PCR; TCRdb keeps only in-frame clonotypes and omits some of them. The table lists approximately 150,000 clones, about 90% of them singletons. Sequencing input: peripheral blood. These TCRs come from a man between 45 and 60 years old who had recovered from COVID-19.

The V gene is TRBV20-1, the J gene TRBJ2-3, with a possible D match to TRBD1 (5 bases). CDR3 length: 14 residues. Germline V lookup: CDR1 DFQATT, CDR2 SNEGSKA (reference sequence). Trimming pared 3 bases from V and 3 bases from J, leaving 13 bases between. The CDR3 is CSASGRVRTDTQYF. The CDR3 DNA reads TGCAGTGCTAGTGGCAGGGTTCGTACAGATACGCAGTATTTT.

In DNA, the CDR3 is TGTGCCAGCACCATTTCTCGGGGGACTACCTATGAGCAGTTCTTC. Amino acids: CASTISRGTTYEQFF. The chain uses TRBV7-2 and TRBJ2-1; TRBD2 matches at 7 bases. Trimming removed 7 bases from V and 8 bases from J; junction bases left unmatched: 14. The CDR3 spans 15 residues. Germline values: CDR1 SGHTA, CDR2 FQGNSA.

This rearrangement joins TRBV6-2 or TRBV6-3 to TRBJ2-2; D is possibly TRBD1 (5 bases). The CDR3 consists of 12 residues. The germline V and J ends were trimmed by 6 bases and 6 bases, with 8 bases remaining between them. Germline CDR1 reads MNHEY; CDR2 reads SVGEGT. The CDR3: CASSRQPGELFF. The CDR3 coding sequence is TGTGCCAGCAGCCGACAGCCCGGGGAGCTGTTTTTT.

V and J are TRBV7-2 and TRBJ2-5, with no clear D. The CDR3 runs to 16 residues. V lost 1 base and J 2 bases, leaving 14 bases between the germline ends. Per the germline V gene, CDR1 is SGHTA and CDR2 is FQGNSA. For the CDR3, the DNA is TGTGCCAGCAGCTTAGTTTTTTCGGGTATACAAGAGACCCAGTACTTC. Protein: CASSLVFSGIQETQYF.

The chain joins TRBV5-5 to TRBJ2-3; TRBD1 matches at 10 bases. The CDR3 is 18 residues long. The germline V gene has CDR1 SGHKS and CDR2 YYEKEE (reference sequence). Trimming at V came to 0 bases and at J to 0 bases, leaving 7 bases not matched to a gene. The CDR3 loop reads CASSLAGDRGWSTDTQYF. DNA for the CDR3: TGTGCCAGCAGCTTGGCAGGGGACAGGGGTTGGAGCACAGATACGCAGTATTTT.

This chain links TRBV6-2 or TRBV6-3 with TRBJ2-1, with TRBD2 matching over 8 bases. J lost 10 bases, V lost 5 bases, and 19 bases had no gene match. Germline values: CDR1 MNHEY, CDR2 SVGEGT. This CDR3 is 17 amino acids long. The CDR3 DNA reads as TGTGCCAGCAGTCTTCAACGTAGCGGGACCCGTCGAAAGGAGCAGTTCTTC. It encodes CASSLQRSGTRRKEQFF.

The rearrangement links TRBV4-3 to TRBJ2-3; 10 nucleotides align to TRBD1. Trimming took 1 base from V and 4 from J; bases not matched to a gene: 5. Per germline, CDR1 LGHNA and CDR2 YSLEER. The CDR3 is made up of 16 amino acids. The CDR3 sequence: CASSQAGQGRADTQYF. CDR3 bases: TGCGCCAGCAGCCAAGCGGGACAGGGGAGGGCAGATACGCAGTATTTT.

The chain carries TRBV11-2 and TRBJ1-1; D may be TRBD1 (5 bases). This CDR3 is built from 14 residues. Germline V gives CDR1 SGHAT, CDR2 FQNNGV. The V end was cut by 5 bases, the J end by 0 bases, with 10 bases between. The CDR3 DNA reads as TGTGCCAGCAGCCCGACAGACTTGAACACTGAAGCTTTCTTT. Its protein product is CASSPTDLNTEAFF.

The sample holds one count of this clone. The rearrangement joins TRBV11-2 to TRBJ1-1; 10 nucleotides align to TRBD1. This CDR3 has 15 amino acids. Per germline, CDR1 SGHAT and CDR2 FQNNGV. Trimming at V came to 5 bases and at J to 5 bases, leaving 8 bases not matched to a gene. CDR3 in DNA: TGTGCCAGCAGCCCCCAGACAGGGGGCAGGACTGAAGCTTTCTTT. This encodes CASSPQTGGRTEAFF.

The chain combines TRBV6-6 with TRBJ1-5; possible D gene TRBD1, 5 bases. The germline V gene has CDR1 MNHNY and CDR2 SVGAGI (reference sequence). Deletions cut 8 bases from V and 3 bases from J, with 14 bases between. This CDR3 spans 14 amino acids. This chain's CDR3 is CASCRGRNNQPQHF. The CDR3 DNA follows: TGTGCCAGCTGTAGGGGCAGGAACAATCAGCCCCAGCATTTT.

A single count supports this clone. J is TRBJ1-2 and V is TRBV29-1; the match to TRBD1 covers 11 bases. Losses at the gene ends were 0 bases for V and 6 bases for J; bases not matched to a gene: 6. The CDR3 consists of 15 residues. Germline CDR1 SQVTM, CDR2 ANQGSEA. The CDR3 here is CSVEDLDRGPHGYTF. CDR3 DNA: TGCAGCGTTGAAGATCTGGACAGGGGGCCCCATGGCTACACCTTC.